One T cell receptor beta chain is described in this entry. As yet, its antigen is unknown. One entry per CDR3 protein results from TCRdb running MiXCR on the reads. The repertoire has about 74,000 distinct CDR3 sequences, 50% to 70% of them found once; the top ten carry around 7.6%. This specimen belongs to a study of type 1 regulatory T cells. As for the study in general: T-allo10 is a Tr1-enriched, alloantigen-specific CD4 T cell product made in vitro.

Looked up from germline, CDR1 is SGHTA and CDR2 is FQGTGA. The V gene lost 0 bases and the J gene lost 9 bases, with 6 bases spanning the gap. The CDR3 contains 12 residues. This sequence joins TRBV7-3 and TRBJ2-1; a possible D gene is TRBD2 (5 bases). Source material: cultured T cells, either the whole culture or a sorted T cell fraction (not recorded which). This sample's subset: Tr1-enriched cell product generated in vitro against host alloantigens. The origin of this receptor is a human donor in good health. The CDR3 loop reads CASSLTRGEQFF. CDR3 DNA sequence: TGTGCCAGCAGCTTAACCCGGGGTGAGCAGTTCTTC.